The 5 T cell receptor beta chains listed next were all sequenced from one sample in a study of blood T cells in healthy people across ages. Then a second PCR, running about 6 to 11 cycles, was carried out with a sample-barcoded 5' primer and a J-beta primer mix. TCRdb reprocessed the 5' RACE reads with MiXCR, giving one entry per CDR3 protein. The sample includes some 1.8 million distinct CDR3 sequences, roughly two fifths seen only once; the top ten take 20% to 25%. Input material: blood. The receptors shown here come from a human donor in good health.

V gene TRBV7-2 combines with J gene TRBJ1-5; no clear D gene. The CDR3 loop spans 17 amino acids. V shed 1 base and J shed 0 bases, with 13 bases lying between them. Per germline, CDR1 SGHTA and CDR2 FQGNSA. The CDR3 DNA follows: TGTGCCAGCAGCTTAGGCGCCTTTGTTCATAGCAATCAGCCCCAGCATTTT. Amino acid sequence: CASSLGAFVHSNQPQHF. Supplemented by reference TRBV7-2 and TRBJ1-5, the full variable domain reads GAGVSQSPSNKVTEKGKDVELRCDPISGHTALYWYRQSLGQGLEFLIYFQGNSAPDKSGLPSDRFSAERTGGSVSTLTIQRTQQEDSAVYLCASSLGAFVHSNQPQHFGDGTRLSIL.

This clonotype was detected once. The chain uses TRBV6-1 and TRBJ2-1; no firm D call. Deletions cut 3 bases from V and 9 bases from J, with 12 bases between. The CDR3 extends over 13 amino acids. From germline, CDR1 is MNHNS and CDR2 SASEGT. The CDR3 coding sequence is TGTGCCAGCAGTGAGGAATGGGTTACTGAGCAGTTCTTC. Its protein product is CASSEEWVTEQFF.

J is TRBJ1-1 and V is TRBV5-1; 8 bases fit TRBD1. CDR1 is SGHRS and CDR2 is YFSETQ in the germline V gene. The CDR3 has 15 amino acids. Trimming cost V 4 bases and J 3 bases; bases outside gene matches: 8. Here the CDR3 reads CASSRLATGDTEAFF. For the CDR3, the DNA is TGCGCCAGCAGCCGATTAGCGACAGGGGACACTGAAGCTTTCTTT.

CDR3 sequence: CASSEQGPGVRQFF. The CDR3 DNA reads TGTGCCAGCAGCGAACAGGGCCCCGGTGTCCGGCAGTTCTTC. The genes are TRBV6-1 and TRBJ2-1; the D gene is possibly TRBD1 (6 bases). The CDR3 covers 14 residues. Trimming stripped 6 bases from V and 12 bases from J, with 21 bases between. From germline, CDR1 is MNHNS and CDR2 SASEGT.

This clonotype came up many times. The chain is built from TRBV5-1 and TRBJ2-5; either TRBD1 or TRBD2 may fit D (6 bases each). This CDR3 has 13 residues. Deletions cut 5 bases from V and 3 bases from J, with 11 bases between. Germline values: CDR1 SGHRS, CDR2 YFSETQ. The CDR3 region has the DNA TGCGCCAGCAGGAGGGGGACTGAAGAGACCCAGTACTTC. Protein sequence: CASRRGTEETQYF.